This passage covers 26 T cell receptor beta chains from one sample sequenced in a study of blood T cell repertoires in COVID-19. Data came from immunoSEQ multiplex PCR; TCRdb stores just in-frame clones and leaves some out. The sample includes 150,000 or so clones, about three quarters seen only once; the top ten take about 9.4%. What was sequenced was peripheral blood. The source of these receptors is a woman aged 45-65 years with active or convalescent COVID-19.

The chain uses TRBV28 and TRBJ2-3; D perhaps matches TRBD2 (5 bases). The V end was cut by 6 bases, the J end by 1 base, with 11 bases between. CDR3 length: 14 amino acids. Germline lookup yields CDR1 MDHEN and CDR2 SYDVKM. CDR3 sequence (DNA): TGTGCCAGCAGCCGGGAATATGGCACAGATACGCAGTATTTT. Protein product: CASSREYGTDTQYF. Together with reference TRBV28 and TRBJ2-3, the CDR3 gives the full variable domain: DVKVTQSSRYLVKRTGEKVFLECVQDMDHENMFWYRQDPGLGLRLIYFSYDVKMKEKGDIPEGYSVSREKKERFSLILESASTNQTSMYLCASSREYGTDTQYFGPGTRLTVL.

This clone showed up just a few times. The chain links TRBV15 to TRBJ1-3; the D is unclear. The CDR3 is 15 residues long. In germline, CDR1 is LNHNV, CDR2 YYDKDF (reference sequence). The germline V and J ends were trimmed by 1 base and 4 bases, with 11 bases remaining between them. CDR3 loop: CATSRAATAGNTIYF. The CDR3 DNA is TGTGCCACCAGCAGAGCCGCGACTGCGGGAAACACCATATATTTT.

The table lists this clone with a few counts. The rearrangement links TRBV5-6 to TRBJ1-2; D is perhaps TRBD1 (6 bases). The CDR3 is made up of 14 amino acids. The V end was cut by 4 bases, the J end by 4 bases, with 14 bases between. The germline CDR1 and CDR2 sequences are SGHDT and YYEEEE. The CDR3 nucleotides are TGTGCCAGCAGCCCGACAGGTGGTGGCTATGGCTACACCTTC. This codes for CASSPTGGGYGYTF.

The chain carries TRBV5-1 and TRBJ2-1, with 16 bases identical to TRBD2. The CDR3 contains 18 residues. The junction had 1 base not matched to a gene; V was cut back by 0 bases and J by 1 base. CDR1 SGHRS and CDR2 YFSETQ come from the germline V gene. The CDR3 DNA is TGCGCCAGCAGCTTGGGGGGACTAGCGGGAGGGTCCTACAATGAGCAGTTCTTC. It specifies CASSLGGLAGGSYNEQFF.

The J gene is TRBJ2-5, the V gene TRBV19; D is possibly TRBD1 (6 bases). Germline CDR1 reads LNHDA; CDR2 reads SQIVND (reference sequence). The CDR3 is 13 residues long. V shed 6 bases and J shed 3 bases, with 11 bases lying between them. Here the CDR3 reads CASRSQGKETQYF. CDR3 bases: TGTGCCAGTAGATCCCAGGGGAAAGAGACCCAGTACTTC. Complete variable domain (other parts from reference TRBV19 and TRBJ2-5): DGGITQSPKYLFRKEGQNVTLSCEQNLNHDAMYWYRQDPGQGLRLIYYSQIVNDFQKGDIAEGYSVSREKKESFPLTVTSAQKNPTAFYLCASRSQGKETQYFGPGTRLLVL.

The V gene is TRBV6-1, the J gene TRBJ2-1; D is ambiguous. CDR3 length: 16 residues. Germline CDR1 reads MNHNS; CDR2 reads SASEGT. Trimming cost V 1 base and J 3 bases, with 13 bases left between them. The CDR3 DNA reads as TGTGCCAGCAGTGAAGGGTCGGTAAAGTACTACAATGAGCAGTTCTTC. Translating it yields CASSEGSVKYYNEQFF.

The DNA for the CDR3 is TGTGCCAGCAGCCACGACAGGGGGCGGGCCGGGGAGCTGTTTTTT. Protein product: CASSHDRGRAGELFF. The genes are TRBV6-2 or TRBV6-3 and TRBJ2-2, with 10 bases fitting TRBD1. The CDR3 is 15 residues long. The ends lost 6 bases at V and 6 bases at J; junction bases unmatched: 7. Germline values: CDR1 MNHEY, CDR2 SVGEGT.

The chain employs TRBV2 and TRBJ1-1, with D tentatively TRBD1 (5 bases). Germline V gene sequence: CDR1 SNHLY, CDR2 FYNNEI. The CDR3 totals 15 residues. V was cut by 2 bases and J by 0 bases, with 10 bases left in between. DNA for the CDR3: TGTGCCAGCAGTGAACCAGGACAAGTGAACACTGAAGCTTTCTTT. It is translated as CASSEPGQVNTEAFF.

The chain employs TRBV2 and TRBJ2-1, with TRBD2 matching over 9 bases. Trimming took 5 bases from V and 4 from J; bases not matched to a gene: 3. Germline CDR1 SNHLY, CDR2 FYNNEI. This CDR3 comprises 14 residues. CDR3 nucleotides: TGTGCCAGCAGTCTAACTAGCGGGTACAATGAGCAGTTCTTC. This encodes CASSLTSGYNEQFF.

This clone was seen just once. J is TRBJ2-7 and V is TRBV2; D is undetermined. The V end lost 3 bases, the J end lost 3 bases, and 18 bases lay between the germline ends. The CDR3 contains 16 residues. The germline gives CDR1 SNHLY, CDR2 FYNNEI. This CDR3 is CASSDGVSSANYEQYF. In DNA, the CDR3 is TGTGCCAGCAGTGACGGAGTCAGTAGTGCTAACTACGAGCAGTACTTC.

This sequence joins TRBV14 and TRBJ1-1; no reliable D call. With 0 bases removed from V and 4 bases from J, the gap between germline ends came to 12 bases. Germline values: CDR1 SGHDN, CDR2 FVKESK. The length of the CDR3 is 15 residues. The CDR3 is CASSQEMHRGTEAFF. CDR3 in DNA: TGTGCCAGCAGCCAAGAGATGCACCGGGGCACTGAAGCTTTCTTT.

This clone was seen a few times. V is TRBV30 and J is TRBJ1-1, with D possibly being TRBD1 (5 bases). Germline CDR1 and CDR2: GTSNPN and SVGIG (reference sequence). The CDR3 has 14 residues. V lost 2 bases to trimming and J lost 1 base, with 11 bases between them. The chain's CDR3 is CAWSTFGGNTEAFF. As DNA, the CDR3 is TGTGCCTGGAGTACCTTCGGGGGGAACACTGAAGCTTTCTTT.

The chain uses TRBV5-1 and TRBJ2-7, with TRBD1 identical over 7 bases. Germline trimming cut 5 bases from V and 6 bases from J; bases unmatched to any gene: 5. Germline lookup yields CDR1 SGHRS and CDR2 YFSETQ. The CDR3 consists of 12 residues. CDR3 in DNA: TGCGCCAGCAGAGAGGGGGCGGGCGAGCAGTACTTC. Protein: CASREGAGEQYF.

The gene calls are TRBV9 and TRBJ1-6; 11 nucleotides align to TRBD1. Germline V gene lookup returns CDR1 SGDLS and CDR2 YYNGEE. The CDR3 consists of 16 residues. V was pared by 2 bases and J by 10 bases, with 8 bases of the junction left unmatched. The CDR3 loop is CASSVGQGASHSPLHF. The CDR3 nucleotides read TGTGCCAGCAGCGTCGGACAGGGGGCAAGTCACTCACCCCTCCACTTT. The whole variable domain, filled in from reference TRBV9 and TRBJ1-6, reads DSGVTQTPKHLITATGQRVTLRCSPRSGDLSVYWYQQSLDQGLQFLIQYYNGEERAKGNILERFSAQQFPDLHSELNLSSLELGDSALYFCASSVGQGASHSPLHFGNGTRLTVT.

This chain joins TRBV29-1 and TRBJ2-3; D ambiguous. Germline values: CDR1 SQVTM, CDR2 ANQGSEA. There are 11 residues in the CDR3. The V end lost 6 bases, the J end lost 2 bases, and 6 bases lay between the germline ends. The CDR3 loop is CSVRLTDTQYF. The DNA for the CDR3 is TGCAGCGTCAGGCTCACAGATACGCAGTATTTT.

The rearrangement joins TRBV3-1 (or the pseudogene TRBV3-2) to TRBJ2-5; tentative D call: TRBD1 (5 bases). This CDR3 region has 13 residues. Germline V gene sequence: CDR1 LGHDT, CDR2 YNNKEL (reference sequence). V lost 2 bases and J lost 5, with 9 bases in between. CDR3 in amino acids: CASSQQGSETQYF. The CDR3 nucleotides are TGTGCCAGCAGCCAACAGGGTTCGGAGACCCAGTACTTC.

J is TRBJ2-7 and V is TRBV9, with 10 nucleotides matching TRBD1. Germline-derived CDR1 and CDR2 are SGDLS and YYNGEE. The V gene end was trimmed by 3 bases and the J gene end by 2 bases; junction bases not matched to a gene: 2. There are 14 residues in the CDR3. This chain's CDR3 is CASSEGQGAYEQYF. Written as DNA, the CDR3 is TGTGCCAGCAGCGAAGGACAGGGGGCCTACGAGCAGTACTTC.

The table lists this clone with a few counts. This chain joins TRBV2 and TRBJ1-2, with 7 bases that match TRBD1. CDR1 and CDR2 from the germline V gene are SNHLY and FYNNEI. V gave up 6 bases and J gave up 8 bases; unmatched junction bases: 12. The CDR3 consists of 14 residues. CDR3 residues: CASRARTGLGGYTF. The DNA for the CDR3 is TGTGCCAGCAGAGCCCGGACAGGCCTAGGGGGCTACACCTTC.

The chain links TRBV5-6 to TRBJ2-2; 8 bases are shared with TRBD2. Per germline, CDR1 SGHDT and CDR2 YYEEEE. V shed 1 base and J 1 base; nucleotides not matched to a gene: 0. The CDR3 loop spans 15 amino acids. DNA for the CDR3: TGTGCCAGCAGCTTGACTAGCGGGAACACCGGGGAGCTGTTTTTT. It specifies CASSLTSGNTGELFF.

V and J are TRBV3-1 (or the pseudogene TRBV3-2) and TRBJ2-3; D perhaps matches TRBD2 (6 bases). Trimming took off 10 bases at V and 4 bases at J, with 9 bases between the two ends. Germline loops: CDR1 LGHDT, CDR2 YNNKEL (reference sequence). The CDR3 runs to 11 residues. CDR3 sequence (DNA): TGTGCCACCCGGGGGTCAGATACGCAGTATTTT. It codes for CATRGSDTQYF.

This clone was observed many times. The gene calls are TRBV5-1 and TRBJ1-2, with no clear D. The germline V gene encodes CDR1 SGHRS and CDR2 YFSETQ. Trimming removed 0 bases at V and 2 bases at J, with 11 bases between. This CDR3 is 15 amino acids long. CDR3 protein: CASSLDGAPNYGYTF. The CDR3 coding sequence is TGCGCCAGCAGCTTGGACGGAGCGCCAAACTATGGCTACACCTTC.

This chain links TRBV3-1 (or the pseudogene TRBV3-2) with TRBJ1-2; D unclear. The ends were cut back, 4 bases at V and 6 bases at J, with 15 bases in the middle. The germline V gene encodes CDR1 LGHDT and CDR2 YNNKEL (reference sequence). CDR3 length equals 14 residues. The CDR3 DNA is TGTGCCAGCAGCCTGGGTTGGGGAGCGGATGGCTACACCTTC. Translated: CASSLGWGADGYTF.

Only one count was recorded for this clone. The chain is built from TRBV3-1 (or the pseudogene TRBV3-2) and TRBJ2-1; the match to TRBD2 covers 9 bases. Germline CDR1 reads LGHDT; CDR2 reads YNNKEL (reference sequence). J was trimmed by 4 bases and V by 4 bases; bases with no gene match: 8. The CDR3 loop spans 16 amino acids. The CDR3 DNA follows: TGTGCCAGCAGCCCCGGCGCGCTAGCGGGGTACAATGAGCAGTTCTTC. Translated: CASSPGALAGYNEQFF.

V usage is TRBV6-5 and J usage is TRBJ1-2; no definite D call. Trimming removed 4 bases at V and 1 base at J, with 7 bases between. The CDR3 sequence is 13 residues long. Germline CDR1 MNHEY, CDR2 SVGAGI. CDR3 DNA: TGTGCCAGCAGTTCGGAGATTAACTATGGCTACACCTTC. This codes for CASSSEINYGYTF.

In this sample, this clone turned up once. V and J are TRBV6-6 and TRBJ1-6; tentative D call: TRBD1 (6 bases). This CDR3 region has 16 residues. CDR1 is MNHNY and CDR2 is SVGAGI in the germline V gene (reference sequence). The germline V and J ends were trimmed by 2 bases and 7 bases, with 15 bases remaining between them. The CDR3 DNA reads TGTGCCAGCAGTTACGACGTCAGGGGATCCAATTCACCCCTCCACTTT. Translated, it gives CASSYDVRGSNSPLHF.

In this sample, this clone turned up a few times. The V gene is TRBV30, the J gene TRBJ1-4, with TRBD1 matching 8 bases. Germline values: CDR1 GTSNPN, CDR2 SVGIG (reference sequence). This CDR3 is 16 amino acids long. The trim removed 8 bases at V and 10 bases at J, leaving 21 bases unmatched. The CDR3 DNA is TGTGCCGGGAACGGGTTGGGTTCCAGGGGGCTCGGAAAACTGTTTTTT. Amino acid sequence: CAGNGLGSRGLGKLFF.